The clone carrying this TCR beta chain appeared once. The data stem from a study of cytotoxic CD8 clonotypes in ibrutinib-treated CLL. For the study at large: Complete response was seen in 2 patients and partial in approximately 24; roughly 12 progressed and roughly 14 stayed remitted after a median 68 months.

Germline lookup yields CDR1 SGHTA and CDR2 FQGTGA. The CDR3 totals 15 residues. V was pared by 4 bases and J by 7 bases, with 5 bases of the junction left unmatched. Clones were read by immunoSEQ multiplex PCR, and TCRdb kept only the in-frame ones, dropping some. The sample contains 150,000 or so clones, 70% to 90% of which appear only once. The source of this sequence is a human donor with chronic lymphocytic leukemia. The chain employs TRBV7-3 and TRBJ2-2; 11 nucleotides line up with TRBD2. The sequenced sample was PBMCs, obtained after 24 months of ibrutinib treatment. CDR3 nucleotides: TGTGCCAGCAGCTCTGTAGCGGGAGGGGTCGGGGAGCTGTTTTTT. It translates to CASSSVAGGVGELFF. Supplemented by reference TRBV7-3 and TRBJ2-2, the full variable domain reads GAGVSQTPSNKVTEKGKYVELRCDPISGHTALYWYRQSLGQGPEFLIYFQGTGAADDSGLPNDRFFAVRPEGSVSTLKIQRTERGDSAVYLCASSSVAGGVGELFFGEGSRLTVL.